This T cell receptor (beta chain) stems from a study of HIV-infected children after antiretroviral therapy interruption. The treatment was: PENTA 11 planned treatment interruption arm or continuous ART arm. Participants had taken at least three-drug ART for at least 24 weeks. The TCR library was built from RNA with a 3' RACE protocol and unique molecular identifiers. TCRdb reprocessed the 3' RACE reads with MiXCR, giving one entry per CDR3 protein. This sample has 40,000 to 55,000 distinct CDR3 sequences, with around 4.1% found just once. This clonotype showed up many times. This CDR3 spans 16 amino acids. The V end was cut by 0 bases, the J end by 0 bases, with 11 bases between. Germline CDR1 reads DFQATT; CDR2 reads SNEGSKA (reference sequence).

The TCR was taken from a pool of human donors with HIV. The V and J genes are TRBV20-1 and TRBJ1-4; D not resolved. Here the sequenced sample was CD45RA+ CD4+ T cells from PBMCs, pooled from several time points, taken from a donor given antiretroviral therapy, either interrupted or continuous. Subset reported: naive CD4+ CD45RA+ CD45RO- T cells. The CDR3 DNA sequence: TGCAGTGCTAGAGAGGGCAGGACGGCAACTAATGAAAAACTGTTTTTT. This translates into CSAREGRTATNEKLFF.